The 31 T cell receptor beta chains below all came from one sample that was sequenced in a study of blood T cell repertoires in COVID-19. Only in-frame clones appear in the TCRdb table, and some are missing; sequencing was by immunoSEQ multiplex PCR. The data show about 100,000 clones, 70% to 90% seen once. The sample taken for sequencing was peripheral blood. These receptors originate from a man aged 50 or older with active COVID-19.

The chain recombines TRBV12-3 or TRBV12-4 with TRBJ1-2, with 9 bases fitting TRBD1. V shed 7 bases, J shed 7 bases, and the junction held 4 bases outside the gene matches. This CDR3 is built from 12 residues. The DNA of the CDR3 is TGTGCCAGCATGGGACAGGGCGGTGGCTACACCTTC. Translated: CASMGQGGGYTF.

V is TRBV27 and J is TRBJ2-1; TRBD2 might be the D (6 bases). Germline CDR1 is MNHEY and CDR2 is SMNVEV (reference sequence). The CDR3 covers 14 residues. Trimming took 3 bases from V and 5 from J, leaving 11 bases between them. CDR3 protein: CASSFGRGNNEQFF. CDR3 sequence (DNA): TGTGCCAGCAGTTTTGGCCGGGGGAACAATGAGCAGTTCTTC.

This clone showed up just once. The chain recombines TRBV20-1 with TRBJ1-1; no definite D call. CDR1 is DFQATT, CDR2 SNEGSKA, per germline (reference sequence). V gave up 3 bases and J gave up 3 bases, with 20 bases separating them. The CDR3 contains 16 residues. CDR3 bases: TGCAGTGCTAGTCGCCCCAAACCAACAGCACACACTGAAGCTTTCTTT. Protein: CSASRPKPTAHTEAFF.

The chain combines TRBV10-3 with TRBJ2-5; 8 bases align to TRBD2. In germline, CDR1 is ENHRY, CDR2 SYGVKD. CDR3 length: 13 amino acids. Trimming at V came to 7 bases and at J to 5 bases, leaving 6 bases not matched to a gene. The CDR3 DNA is TGTGCCATCACCGGGGGACTAGAGGAGACCCAGTACTTC. Its translation is CAITGGLEETQYF.

Only a few counts were recorded for this clone. The chain joins TRBV7-9 to TRBJ2-1; possibly TRBD1 for D (7 bases). The CDR3 sequence is 17 residues long. Trimming took off 5 bases at V and 2 bases at J, with 19 bases between the two ends. Per the germline V gene, CDR1 is SEHNR and CDR2 is FQNEAQ (reference sequence). The CDR3 DNA follows: TGTGCCAGCAGCGGACGGGCGGGACAGCTCCCCTACAATGAGCAGTTCTTC. This gives the protein CASSGRAGQLPYNEQFF.

J is TRBJ2-1 and V is TRBV6-5; weak D call: TRBD1 (6 bases). The V end lost 2 bases, the J end lost 6 bases, and 14 bases lay between the germline ends. The CDR3 contains 15 residues. Looked up from germline, CDR1 is MNHEY and CDR2 is SVGAGI. The CDR3 loop reads CASSYHHLTGNEQFF. The CDR3 DNA sequence: TGTGCCAGCAGTTACCACCACTTGACAGGCAATGAGCAGTTCTTC.

There are a few counts of this clone. This chain uses TRBV19 with TRBJ1-2, with TRBD1 identical over 9 bases. The CDR3 runs to 14 residues. CDR1 LNHDA and CDR2 SQIVND come from the germline V gene (reference sequence). With V trimmed by 5 bases and J by 2 bases, 3 bases remained unmatched. DNA of the CDR3: TGTGCCAGTAGTCCCGGGACAGGGAACTATGGCTACACCTTC. It specifies CASSPGTGNYGYTF.

This chain joins TRBV3-1 (or the pseudogene TRBV3-2) and TRBJ2-7; no clear D gene. The CDR3 has 12 residues. Germline V gene data show CDR1 as LGHDT and CDR2 as YNNKEL (reference sequence). V gave up 1 base and J gave up 6 bases, with 7 bases separating them. CDR3 bases: TGTGCCAGCAGCCAAGTAGTGCGCGAGCAGTACTTC. This translates into CASSQVVREQYF.

The gene calls are TRBV5-6 and TRBJ2-2; 8 bases are shared with TRBD1. The trim removed 4 bases at V and 8 bases at J, leaving 7 bases unmatched. Germline V lookup: CDR1 SGHDT, CDR2 YYEEEE. The length of the CDR3 is 14 residues. The CDR3 sequence is CASSSTGGGGELFF. CDR3 in DNA: TGTGCCAGCAGCAGTACAGGGGGTGGAGGGGAGCTGTTTTTT.

The chain links TRBV28 to TRBJ2-3; TRBD2 matches at 7 bases. This CDR3 contains 14 residues. The germline V gene encodes CDR1 MDHEN and CDR2 SYDVKM. Trimming cost V 2 bases and J 4 bases; bases outside gene matches: 3. The CDR3 region has the DNA TGTGCCAGCAGTTTAATGGGGGGGGCAGATACGCAGTATTTT. It yields the protein CASSLMGGADTQYF.

The chain links TRBV6-1 to TRBJ1-5; a weak D match, TRBD1 (5 bases). The CDR3 sequence is 16 residues long. Looked up from germline, CDR1 is MNHNS and CDR2 is SASEGT. The ends were cut back, 2 bases at V and 7 bases at J, with 18 bases in the middle. The DNA for the CDR3 is TGTGCCAGCAGTGAAATCGCGCAGGGAGGAGGGCAGCCCCAGCATTTT. Residues: CASSEIAQGGGQPQHF.

CDR3 loop: CASSKSRGSYEQYF. In DNA, the CDR3 is TGTGCCAGCAGCAAATCCCGGGGGTCCTACGAGCAGTACTTC. This chain uses TRBV14 with TRBJ2-7, with D possibly TRBD2 on 6 matching bases. V was trimmed by 5 bases and J by 1 base, leaving 12 bases between them. CDR1 and CDR2 from the germline V gene are SGHDN and FVKESK. The CDR3 runs to 14 residues.

The V gene is TRBV19, the J gene TRBJ1-1; tentative D call: TRBD1 (6 bases). CDR1 is LNHDA, CDR2 SQIVND, per germline (reference sequence). This CDR3 region has 11 residues. Trimming removed 5 bases at V and 13 bases at J, with 14 bases between. The DNA for the CDR3 is TGTGCCAGTAGTGGGGGGGCGAGGGTTTTCTTT. The encoded protein is CASSGGARVFF.

This chain uses TRBV19 with TRBJ2-7, with D maybe TRBD1 (5 bases). Germline CDR1 and CDR2: LNHDA and SQIVND (reference sequence). Deletions cut 4 bases from V and 3 bases from J, with 10 bases between. CDR3 length: 13 amino acids. The CDR3 loop reads CASSTGRDYEQYF. CDR3 coding DNA: TGTGCCAGTAGTACAGGCAGGGACTACGAGCAGTACTTC.

This chain joins TRBV6-6 and TRBJ1-1, with 9 bases that match TRBD1. The CDR3 totals 16 residues. The germline gives CDR1 MNHNY, CDR2 SVGAGI (reference sequence). J was trimmed by 1 base and V by 2 bases; bases with no gene match: 5. CDR3 amino acids: CASSYGTGFGNTEAFF. The CDR3 DNA is TGTGCCAGCAGTTACGGGACAGGGTTTGGGAACACTGAAGCTTTCTTT.

V is TRBV4-1 and J is TRBJ2-2; 8 nucleotides agree with TRBD2. The CDR3 covers 14 residues. CDR1 is MGHRA, CDR2 YSYEKL, per germline. V shed 4 bases and J 7 bases; nucleotides not matched to a gene: 5. CDR3 sequence reads: CASSPGLGVGELFF. The DNA for the CDR3 is TGCGCCAGCAGCCCGGGACTAGGGGTCGGGGAGCTGTTTTTT.

This chain connects TRBV5-1 to TRBJ2-7; 8 bases agree with TRBD2. The CDR3 extends over 15 amino acids. V was clipped by 1 base and J by 6 bases; unmatched bases: 9. Germline-derived CDR1 and CDR2 are SGHRS and YFSETQ. CDR3 region: CASSLPTSVGGEQYF. CDR3 nucleotide sequence: TGCGCCAGCAGCTTGCCGACTAGCGTCGGTGGCGAGCAGTACTTC.

The chain has TRBV6-5 and TRBJ2-7, with a possible D match to TRBD1 (6 bases). Trimming took off 2 bases at V and 1 base at J, with 12 bases between the two ends. Germline CDR1 reads MNHEY; CDR2 reads SVGAGI. The CDR3 is made up of 15 amino acids. The CDR3 DNA reads TGTGCCAGCAGTTACCTGGACAGAGTATCCTACGAGCAGTACTTC. Residues: CASSYLDRVSYEQYF.

This clone has a single count. The chain joins TRBV11-2 to TRBJ1-1; the D gene is possibly TRBD1 (5 bases). Trimming left V 2 bases short and J 11 bases short, with 15 bases between. CDR1 is SGHAT, CDR2 FQNNGV, per germline. This CDR3 region has 13 residues. In nucleotides, the CDR3 is TGTGCCAGCAGCTTACAAGCCGTGGGGCTGGCTTTCTTT. Translating gives CASSLQAVGLAFF.

This chain links TRBV5-1 with TRBJ2-7, with a possible D match to TRBD1 (6 bases). V was trimmed by 0 bases and J by 5 bases, leaving 18 bases between them. The CDR3 sequence is 16 residues long. Germline CDR1 is SGHRS and CDR2 is YFSETQ. CDR3 DNA sequence: TGCGCCAGCAGCTTGGTTTTTGGGGGCCCATCGGACGAGCAGTACTTC. Translating gives CASSLVFGGPSDEQYF. The complete variable domain, with remaining parts taken from reference TRBV5-1 and TRBJ2-7, reads KAGVTQTPRYLIKTRGQQVTLSCSPISGHRSVSWYQQTPGQGLQFLFEYFSETQRNKGNFPGRFSGRQFSNSRSEMNVSTLELGDSALYLCASSLVFGGPSDEQYFGPGTRLTVT.

The chain employs TRBV6-2 or TRBV6-3 and TRBJ2-2; a possible D gene is TRBD1 (6 bases). This CDR3 is built from 17 residues. CDR1 is MNHEY, CDR2 SVGEGT, per germline. With 0 bases removed from V and 0 bases from J, the gap between germline ends came to 11 bases. The CDR3 DNA is TGTGCCAGCAGTTACTCCCTTCGGACAGCGAACACCGGGGAGCTGTTTTTT. Its translation is CASSYSLRTANTGELFF.

CDR3 sequence reads: CASSQSVGVTDTQYF. The CDR3 DNA reads TGTGCCAGCAGCCAGTCTGTAGGGGTGACAGATACGCAGTATTTT. The V gene is TRBV5-4, the J gene TRBJ2-3; D might be TRBD1 (5 bases). Trimming removed 4 bases at V and 3 bases at J, with 15 bases between. Germline CDR1 and CDR2: SGHNT and YYREEE (reference sequence). This CDR3 has 15 residues.

V usage is TRBV5-1 and J usage is TRBJ1-2; D is unclear. CDR3 length: 13 amino acids. Germline values: CDR1 SGHRS, CDR2 YFSETQ. The V and J ends lost 3 bases and 3 bases respectively, with 9 bases between them. The CDR3 nucleotides read TGCGCCAGCAGCTCCGGGTCTTACTATGGCTACACCTTC. It codes for CASSSGSYYGYTF. Looking up the rest from reference TRBV5-1 and TRBJ1-2 gives the full variable domain: KAGVTQTPRYLIKTRGQQVTLSCSPISGHRSVSWYQQTPGQGLQFLFEYFSETQRNKGNFPGRFSGRQFSNSRSEMNVSTLELGDSALYLCASSSGSYYGYTFGSGTRLTVV.

Notes on this clone: The germline gene is not matched at one end of the junction; a read error may be the cause. This chain links TRBV5-6 with TRBJ2-5; the match to TRBD2 covers 16 bases. CDR1 is SGHDT and CDR2 is YYEEEE in the germline V gene. This CDR3 is built from 17 residues. The CDR3 is CASSSLTSGTSGGANDF. CDR3 sequence (DNA): TGTGCCAGCAGCTCGCTTACCTCGGGGACTAGCGGGGGGGCTAACGACTTC.

CDR3 region: CSVASPLMNTEAFF. The CDR3, as DNA: TGCAGCGTTGCAAGCCCACTCATGAACACTGAAGCTTTCTTT. This chain connects TRBV29-1 to TRBJ1-1; D unresolved. CDR1 is SQVTM, CDR2 ANQGSEA, per germline. V lost 4 bases to trimming and J lost 0 bases, with 12 bases between them. The CDR3 extends over 14 amino acids. The full variable domain, in which reference TRBV29-1 and TRBJ1-1 provide the parts outside the CDR3, is SAVISQKPSRDICQRGTSLTIQCQVDSQVTMMFWYRQQPGQSLTLIATANQGSEATYESGFVIDKFPISRPNLTFSTLTVSNMSPEDSSIYLCSVASPLMNTEAFFGQGTRLTVV.

The chain has TRBV2 and TRBJ1-1; no clear D. Deletions cut 6 bases from V and 1 base from J, with 9 bases between. The CDR3 has 13 amino acids. Germline CDR1 and CDR2: SNHLY and FYNNEI. The CDR3 is CASRTGRNTEAFF. In DNA, the CDR3 is TGTGCCAGCAGGACTGGGAGGAACACTGAAGCTTTCTTT. Based on the CDR3 plus reference TRBV2 and TRBJ1-1, the full variable domain is EPEVTQTPSHQVTQMGQEVILRCVPISNHLYFYWYRQILGQKVEFLVSFYNNEISEKSEIFDDQFSVERPDGSNFTLKIRSTKLEDSAMYFCASRTGRNTEAFFGQGTRLTVV.

V usage is TRBV3-1 (or the pseudogene TRBV3-2) and J usage is TRBJ1-1, with 11 bases identical to TRBD1. The V segment lost 4 bases and the J segment 5 bases; nucleotides outside the gene matches: 9. The CDR3 totals 16 residues. In germline, CDR1 is LGHDT, CDR2 YNNKEL (reference sequence). The CDR3 loop reads CASSPALGQGGTEAFF. The CDR3, as DNA: TGTGCCAGCAGCCCAGCCCTGGGACAGGGGGGAACTGAAGCTTTCTTT.

This chain joins TRBV5-4 and TRBJ2-3; 15 bases are a match to TRBD2. Trimming cost V 5 bases and J 0 bases; bases outside gene matches: 4. This CDR3 is 17 amino acids long. CDR1 SGHNT and CDR2 YYREEE come from the germline V gene (reference sequence). The CDR3 sequence is CASRTGTSGGSTDTQYF. CDR3 bases: TGTGCCAGCAGGACGGGGACTAGCGGGGGGAGCACAGATACGCAGTATTTT. The full variable domain, rest sourced from reference TRBV5-4 and TRBJ2-3, is ETGVTQSPTHLIKTRGQQVTLRCSSQSGHNTVSWYQQALGQGPQFIFQYYREEENGRGNFPPRFSGLQFPNYSSELNVNALELDDSALYLCASRTGTSGGSTDTQYFGPGTRLTVL.

The chain uses TRBV10-3 and TRBJ2-7, with 9 bases aligning to TRBD2. The CDR3 length is 13 residues. Trimming removed 5 bases from V and 7 bases from J; junction bases left unmatched: 6. Germline CDR1 is ENHRY and CDR2 is SYGVKD. CDR3 residues: CAISRSGGDEQYF. The CDR3 bases are TGTGCCATCAGTCGTAGCGGGGGAGATGAGCAGTACTTC.

The genes are TRBV3-1 (or the pseudogene TRBV3-2) and TRBJ2-7; D remains ambiguous. The CDR3 is 11 amino acids. Looked up from germline, CDR1 is LGHDT and CDR2 is YNNKEL (reference sequence). V lost 5 bases to trimming and J lost 3 bases, with 5 bases between them. The CDR3 here is CASSVYYEQYF. CDR3 coding DNA: TGTGCCAGCAGCGTTTACTACGAGCAGTACTTC.

The chain combines TRBV5-1 with TRBJ2-3, with 10 bases lining up with TRBD2. The CDR3 extends over 16 amino acids. V dropped 1 base and J dropped 3; count of bases not matched to a gene: 5. Germline V lookup: CDR1 SGHRS, CDR2 YFSETQ. The CDR3 bases are TGCGCCAGCAGCTTGAACAGCGGGGGGGTAACAGATACGCAGTATTTT. This sequence encodes CASSLNSGGVTDTQYF.